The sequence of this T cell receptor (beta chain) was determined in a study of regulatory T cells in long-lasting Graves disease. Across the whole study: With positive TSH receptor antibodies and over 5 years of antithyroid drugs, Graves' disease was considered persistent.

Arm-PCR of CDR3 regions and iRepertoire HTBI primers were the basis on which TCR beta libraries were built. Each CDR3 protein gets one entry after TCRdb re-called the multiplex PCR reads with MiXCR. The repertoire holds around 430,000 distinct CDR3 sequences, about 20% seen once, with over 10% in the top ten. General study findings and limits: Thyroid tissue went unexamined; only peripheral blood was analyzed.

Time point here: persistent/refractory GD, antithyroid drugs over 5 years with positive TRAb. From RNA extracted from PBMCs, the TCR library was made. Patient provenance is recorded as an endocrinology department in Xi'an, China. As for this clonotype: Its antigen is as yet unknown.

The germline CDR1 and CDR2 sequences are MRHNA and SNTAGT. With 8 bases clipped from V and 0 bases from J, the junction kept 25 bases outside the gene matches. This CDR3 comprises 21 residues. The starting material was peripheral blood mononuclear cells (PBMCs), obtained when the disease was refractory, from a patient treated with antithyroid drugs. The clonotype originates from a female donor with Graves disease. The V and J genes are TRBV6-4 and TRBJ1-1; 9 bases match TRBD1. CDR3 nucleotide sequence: TGTGCCAGCTCACCACCGTTAATAGGGACAGGGCCGGAAAACATGAACACTGAAGCTTTCTTT. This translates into CASSPPLIGTGPENMNTEAFF.